The rows below give T cell receptor beta chains drawn from one sample of a study of cytomegalovirus exposure and HLA in healthy donors. Clones were sequenced by immunoSEQ multiplex PCR, and TCRdb holds only the in-frame ones, with some missing. This table has some 90,000 clones, 60% to 75% appearing once. The sample consisted of PBMCs. The origin of the receptors is a woman in her 70s in good health and CMV-seropositive. The CDR3 runs from the conserved cysteine through the conserved F or W. D genes are given only for firm matches. Where a row states a size, it is once, few, many or the class of an expanded clone; other rows omit it.

>once|TRBV7-9|TRBJ2-2|TRBD2
CASSFGTSGTGELFF
TGTGCCAGCAGCTTCGGGACTAGCGGGACTGGGGAGCTGTTTTTT
>NA|TRBV27|TRBJ1-4|NA
CASTHTGYEKLFF
TGTGCCAGCACCCATACAGGGTACGAAAAACTGTTTTTT
>NA|TRBV5-1|TRBJ1-3|TRBD1
CASSLGQGGNTIYF
TGCGCCAGCAGCTTGGGACAGGGAGGAAACACCATATATTTT
>NA|TRBV19|TRBJ1-6|NA
CASTPGQQHSPLHF
TGTGCCAGTACCCCGGGACAACAGCATTCACCCCTCCACTTT
>NA|TRBV7-3|TRBJ1-2|NA
CASRGRVGTSYGYTF
TGTGCCAGCAGGGGCAGAGTCGGGACTAGCTATGGCTACACCTTC
>NA|TRBV15|TRBJ2-7|NA
CATSRGLYEQYF
TGTGCCACCAGCAGAGGACTCTACGAGCAGTACTTC
>NA|TRBV7-2|TRBJ2-7|NA
CASSLLVPYEQYF
TGTGCCAGCAGCTTACTAGTTCCCTACGAGCAGTACTTC
>NA|TRBV5-1|TRBJ2-3|NA
CASSSHAGARGTDTQYF
TGCGCCAGCAGCTCGCATGCAGGGGCGCGAGGCACAGATACGCAGTATTTT
>NA|TRBV7-2|TRBJ1-5|NA
CASSLYNQPQHF
TGTGCCAGCAGCCTGTACAATCAGCCCCAGCATTTT
>NA|TRBV6-1|TRBJ2-7|NA
CASHGDQGYEQYF
TGTGCCAGCCATGGGGATCAGGGCTACGAGCAGTACTTC
>NA|TRBV7-2|TRBJ1-2|TRBD1
CASSFPGQGASGYTF
TGTGCCAGCAGCTTTCCGGGACAGGGGGCGAGTGGCTACACCTTC
>NA|TRBV28|TRBJ2-3|NA
CASSSPRGGSRTDTQYF
TGTGCCAGCAGCAGCCCCAGGGGAGGGTCAAGGACAGATACGCAGTATTTT
>NA|TRBV2|TRBJ1-6|TRBD1
CASSGPLQTGGDNSPLHF
TGTGCCAGCAGTGGGCCCCTACAGACAGGGGGCGATAATTCACCCCTCCACTTT
>NA|TRBV4-2|TRBJ1-4|NA
CASSLLSEKLFF
TGTGCCAGCTCTCTCTTGAGTGAAAAACTGTTTTTT
>NA|TRBV14|TRBJ2-1|NA
CASSLRLGSYNEQFF
TGTGCCAGCAGCCTCCGACTAGGGTCCTACAATGAGCAGTTCTTC
>NA|TRBV10-3|TRBJ2-1|TRBD2
CAISGTSYEQFF
TGTGCCATCAGCGGGACTAGCTATGAGCAGTTCTTC
>NA|TRBV7-8|TRBJ2-3|TRBD2
CASSPYRGGADTQYF
TGTGCCAGCAGCCCGTACCGGGGGGGCGCAGATACGCAGTATTTT
>once|TRBV28|TRBJ2-7|NA
CASSRKGYEQYF
TGTGCCAGCAGCAGGAAGGGGTACGAGCAGTACTTC
>NA|TRBV10-3|TRBJ2-7|TRBD1
CAISDWGQFEYGQYF
TGTGCCATCAGTGATTGGGGACAGTTCGAGTACGGGCAGTACTTC
>NA|TRBV6-6|TRBJ1-2|TRBD1
CASSGGQGASYTF
TGTGCCAGCAGTGGGGGACAGGGGGCTAGCTACACCTTC
>NA|TRBV5-6|TRBJ2-5|NA
CASSSNLEPQDQETQYF
TGTGCCAGCAGCTCCAACCTCGAACCACAGGACCAAGAGACCCAGTACTTC